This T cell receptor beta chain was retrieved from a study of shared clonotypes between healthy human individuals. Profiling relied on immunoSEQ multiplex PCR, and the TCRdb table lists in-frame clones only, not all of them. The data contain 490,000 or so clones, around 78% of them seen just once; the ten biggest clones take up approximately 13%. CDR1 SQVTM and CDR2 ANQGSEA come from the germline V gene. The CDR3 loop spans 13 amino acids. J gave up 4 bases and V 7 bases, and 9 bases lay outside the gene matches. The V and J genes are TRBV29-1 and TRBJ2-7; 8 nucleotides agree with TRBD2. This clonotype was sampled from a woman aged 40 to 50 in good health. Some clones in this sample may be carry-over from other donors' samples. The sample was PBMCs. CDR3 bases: TGCAGCGCTACCGGGACTAGGCCGTACGAGCAGTACTTC. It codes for CSATGTRPYEQYF.